Listed here are 18 T cell receptor beta chains from one sample, sequenced in a study. TCRdb ran MiXCR on the RT-PCR reads and lists one entry per CDR3 protein. Of more than 550,000 distinct CDR3 sequences in the sample, more than 13% were seen once. Input material: memory CD4+ T cells from blood. Receptor source: a female donor in good health, serving as a healthy control.

The V call is TRBV5-5, the J call TRBJ1-2; no reliable D call. The CDR3 totals 16 residues. V was pared by 1 base and J by 8 bases, with 21 bases between. CDR1 and CDR2 from the germline V gene are SGHKS and YYEKEE (reference sequence). This chain's CDR3 is CASSLWQPKLEGGYTF. DNA for the CDR3: TGTGCCAGCAGCTTGTGGCAGCCAAAACTGGAGGGAGGCTACACCTTC.

This clonotype was detected a few times. The J gene is TRBJ1-1, the V gene TRBV4-3, with TRBD1 identical over 7 bases. From germline, CDR1 is LGHNA and CDR2 YSLEER. The ends lost 0 bases at V and 11 bases at J; junction bases unmatched: 3. The CDR3 runs to 12 residues. The DNA of the CDR3 is TGCGCCAGCAGCCAAGAACAGGGGCGGGCTTTCTTT. Protein product: CASSQEQGRAFF.

V gene TRBV30 combines with J gene TRBJ1-1; no reliable D call. Between the trimmed V and J ends, which lost 0 bases and 4 bases, there was a span of 6 bases. The CDR3 has 12 residues. CDR1 is GTSNPN and CDR2 is SVGIG in the germline V gene (reference sequence). CDR3 bases: TGTGCCTGGAGTGTACATCTCACTGAAGCTTTCTTT. It translates to CAWSVHLTEAFF.

The CDR3 sequence is CASSLEAPSRGDIQYF. The CDR3 nucleotides read TGCGCCAGCAGCTTGGAAGCCCCTAGCAGGGGGGACATTCAGTACTTC. V and J are TRBV5-1 and TRBJ2-4; TRBD1 might be the D (7 bases). The CDR3 contains 16 residues. CDR1 is SGHRS and CDR2 is YFSETQ in the germline V gene. The ends were cut back, 0 bases at V and 8 bases at J, with 18 bases in the middle.

This clonotype was counted ten times or more. The chain carries TRBV6-6 and TRBJ1-3; 8 positions agree with TRBD1. Germline V gene lookup returns CDR1 MNHNY and CDR2 SVGAGI (reference sequence). V gave up 2 bases and J gave up 4 bases; unmatched junction bases: 7. The CDR3 contains 16 residues. In nucleotides, the CDR3 is TGTGCCAGCAGTTACACACAGGGGGTGGAAGGAAACACCATATATTTT. This gives the protein CASSYTQGVEGNTIYF.

The gene calls are TRBV10-3 and TRBJ1-5, with D unclear. Between the trimmed V and J ends, which lost 4 bases and 7 bases, there was a span of 11 bases. Germline CDR1 ENHRY, CDR2 SYGVKD. The CDR3 covers 13 residues. This chain's CDR3 is CAISVGEKQPQHF. The CDR3 DNA reads TGTGCCATCAGTGTTGGTGAGAAACAGCCCCAGCATTTT.

In this sample, this clonotype turned up a few times. This sequence joins TRBV20-1 and TRBJ1-2; possible D gene TRBD1, 5 bases. Looked up from germline, CDR1 is DFQATT and CDR2 is SNEGSKA (reference sequence). The CDR3 spans 15 residues. Trimming left V 1 base short and J 7 bases short, with 19 bases between. As DNA, the CDR3 is TGCAGTGCTAGAGTCGTTTCAGGGAGGTTAGGTGGCTACACCTTC. This codes for CSARVVSGRLGGYTF.

This clonotype appeared many times. Here the CDR3 reads CSVVSSGANVLTF. Here the CDR3 DNA reads TGCAGCGTTGTCAGCTCTGGGGCCAACGTCCTGACTTTC. This chain links TRBV29-1 with TRBJ2-6; no clear D. CDR1 is SQVTM, CDR2 ANQGSEA, per germline. This CDR3 contains 13 residues. V dropped 4 bases and J dropped 0 bases, with 4 bases sitting between them.

This clonotype was observed many times. The chain has TRBV5-1 and TRBJ2-5, with D uncertain. V lost 0 bases and J lost 5, with 11 bases in between. CDR3 length equals 14 residues. The germline V gene encodes CDR1 SGHRS and CDR2 YFSETQ. The CDR3: CASSLDAGPETQYF. The DNA for the CDR3 is TGCGCCAGCAGCTTGGATGCAGGCCCCGAGACCCAGTACTTC. Full variable domain (missing parts from reference TRBV5-1 and TRBJ2-5): KAGVTQTPRYLIKTRGQQVTLSCSPISGHRSVSWYQQTPGQGLQFLFEYFSETQRNKGNFPGRFSGRQFSNSRSEMNVSTLELGDSALYLCASSLDAGPETQYFGPGTRLLVL.

This clonotype was seen repeatedly, ten times or more. The chain is built from TRBV27 and TRBJ2-1; the match to TRBD2 covers 14 bases. Germline assignment: CDR1 MNHEY and CDR2 SMNVEV (reference sequence). Unmatched junction bases numbered 7, after V lost 6 bases and J lost 9 bases. There are 15 residues in the CDR3. The CDR3 nucleotides are TGTGCCAGCAGCCGACTAGCGGGGGGGCGTGGTGAGCAGTTCTTC. This sequence encodes CASSRLAGGRGEQFF.

This clonotype was counted ten times or more. J is TRBJ2-3 and V is TRBV29-1; 7 bases are shared with TRBD1. Unmatched junction bases numbered 3, after V lost 7 bases and J lost 2 bases. The CDR3 spans 12 residues. Germline V gene data show CDR1 as SQVTM and CDR2 as ANQGSEA. As DNA, the CDR3 is TGCAGCGCGGGACAGCTCACAGATACGCAGTATTTT. Translated: CSAGQLTDTQYF.

This clonotype has just a few counts. The V call is TRBV6-5, the J call TRBJ1-2, with TRBD1 as a possible D gene (6 bases). Per the germline V gene, CDR1 is MNHEY and CDR2 is SVGAGI. This CDR3 region has 16 residues. The V end was cut by 1 base, the J end by 2 bases, with 14 bases between. Here the CDR3 reads CASSYFKPQGNYGYTF. In DNA, the CDR3 is TGTGCCAGCAGTTACTTCAAACCCCAGGGGAACTATGGCTACACCTTC.

This chain uses TRBV3-1 with TRBJ1-1, with unresolved D. CDR3 length: 13 residues. V lost 1 base to trimming and J lost 1 base, with 4 bases between them. Germline V gives CDR1 LGHDT, CDR2 YNNKEL (reference sequence). CDR3 bases: TGTGCCAGCAGCCAAGCGGAGAACACTGAAGCTTTCTTT. Protein: CASSQAENTEAFF.

J is TRBJ1-1 and V is TRBV18; TRBD1 matches at 7 bases. J was trimmed by 0 bases and V by 5 bases; bases with no gene match: 6. The CDR3 is made up of 15 amino acids. The germline gives CDR1 KGHSH, CDR2 LQKENI. The CDR3 region has the DNA TGTGCCAGCTCAGACAGGGATTGGTTGAACACTGAAGCTTTCTTT. This gives the protein CASSDRDWLNTEAFF.

This clonotype came up many times. This chain connects TRBV4-1 to TRBJ2-5, with a possible D match to TRBD1 (5 bases). The germline CDR1 and CDR2 sequences are MGHRA and YSYEKL. The CDR3 has 14 residues. V shed 1 base and J shed 1 base, with 7 bases lying between them. Written as DNA, the CDR3 is TGCGCCAGCAGCCAAGGAGACAGCCAAGAGACCCAGTACTTC. As protein: CASSQGDSQETQYF.

The chain's CDR3 is CASSGGQGGSETQYF. CDR3 coding DNA: TGCGCCAGCAGTGGGGGTCAGGGTGGATCGGAGACCCAGTACTTC. The chain couples TRBV10-1 to TRBJ2-5; possible D gene TRBD1, 5 bases. CDR1 and CDR2 from the germline V gene are WNHNN and SYGVQD (reference sequence). V lost 4 bases to trimming and J lost 5 bases, with 17 bases between them. There are 15 residues in the CDR3.

The genes are TRBV7-9 and TRBJ1-2; TRBD1 agrees at 9 bases. Germline values: CDR1 SEHNR, CDR2 FQNEAQ (reference sequence). Unmatched junction bases numbered 10, after V lost 6 bases and J lost 2 bases. The CDR3 runs 16 residues. As DNA, the CDR3 is TGTGCCAGCAGTTCGGACAGGGGAGGGAACAACTATGGCTACACCTTC. Its protein product is CASSSDRGGNNYGYTF.

The rearrangement links TRBV20-1 to TRBJ1-1; D possibly corresponds to TRBD1 (5 bases). Trimming took 1 base from V and 3 from J, leaving 12 bases between them. Germline-derived CDR1 and CDR2 are DFQATT and SNEGSKA (reference sequence). The CDR3 consists of 14 residues. The CDR3 region is CSARVIGVDTEAFF. CDR3 sequence (DNA): TGCAGTGCTAGAGTAATAGGGGTTGACACTGAAGCTTTCTTT.